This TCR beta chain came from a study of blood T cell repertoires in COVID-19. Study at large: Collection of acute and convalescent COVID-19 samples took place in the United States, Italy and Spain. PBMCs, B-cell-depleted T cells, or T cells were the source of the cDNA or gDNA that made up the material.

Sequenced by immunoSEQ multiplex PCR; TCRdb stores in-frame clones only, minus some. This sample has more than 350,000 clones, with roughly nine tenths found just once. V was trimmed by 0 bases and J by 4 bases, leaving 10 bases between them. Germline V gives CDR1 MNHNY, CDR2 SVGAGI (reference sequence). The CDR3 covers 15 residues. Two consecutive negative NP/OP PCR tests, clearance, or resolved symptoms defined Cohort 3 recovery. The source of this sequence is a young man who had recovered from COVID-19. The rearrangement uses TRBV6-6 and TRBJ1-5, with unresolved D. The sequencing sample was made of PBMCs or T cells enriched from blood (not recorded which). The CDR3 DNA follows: TGTGCCAGCAGTTACTCTGACGGGGTAAATCAGCCCCAGCATTTT. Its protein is CASSYSDGVNQPQHF.